Below are 16 T cell receptor beta chains sequenced from a single sample in a study of tumor and adjacent non-tumor tissue in lung cancer (dated by TCRdb to the late 2010s). Bulk unsorted tissue served as the source for RNA extraction, and RNA quality was assessed using a NanoDrop ND-1000 and an Agilent 2100. For the normal lung samples, distant non-tumor tissue was collected more than 3 cm away from the tumor edge. Libraries were built with multiplex PCR. TCRdb shows the sequencer as Illumina HiSeq 2500. TCRbeta libraries were built by three rounds of nested PCR using primers (Table S4), following protocols modified from ARM-PCR. Starting from the raw public reads, TCRdb applied fastp trimming at Q25, assembled clones with MiXCR and retained in-frame beta chains. When rows share a CDR3 protein, they turn into one entry using the most common DNA and genes. A total of under 85,000 distinct CDR3 sequences appear in this sample, less than 85% of them only once. The ten largest make up less than 50% of the sample.

The sample taken for sequencing was distant non-tumor lung tissue. The receptors here all came from a man aged 70 or older with non-small cell lung cancer.

Concerning this clonotype itself: Compared with germline, one end of the junction differs, possibly owing to a read error. The chain has TRBV12-3 or TRBV12-4 and TRBJ2-5, with D possibly being TRBD2 (6 bases). The CDR3 is made up of 15 amino acids. CDR3 bases: TGTTGCAGCAGCGGGCTATCGGGTGTGGTGGAGACCCAGTGCTTC. It translates to CCSSGLSGVVETQCF.

The V and J genes are TRBV29-1 and TRBJ1-2; D uncertain. CDR3 length equals 16 residues. V lost 4 bases and J 6 bases, leaving 24 bases between the germline ends. Germline V gives CDR1 SQVTM, CDR2 ANQGSEA. Written as DNA, the CDR3 is TGCAGCGTTGTCACCTTTCAATACTCGGGAAAAGATGGCTACACCTTC. It yields the protein CSVVTFQYSGKDGYTF. The variable domain in full, completed from reference TRBV29-1 and TRBJ1-2, reads SAVISQKPSRDICQRGTSLTIQCQVDSQVTMMFWYRQQPGQSLTLIATANQGSEATYESGFVIDKFPISRPNLTFSTLTVSNMSPEDSSIYLCSVVTFQYSGKDGYTFGSGTRLTVV.

A few counts support this clonotype. This chain joins TRBV19 and TRBJ2-1, with TRBD2 matching over 10 bases. Germline assignment: CDR1 LNHDA and CDR2 SQIVND (reference sequence). With 8 bases clipped from V and 9 bases from J, the junction kept 10 bases outside the gene matches. The CDR3 is 14 amino acids. The CDR3 here is CASGMSGGAGEQFF. The CDR3 DNA reads as TGTGCCAGTGGGATGAGCGGGGGGGCGGGTGAGCAGTTCTTC. The whole variable domain, remainder taken from reference TRBV19 and TRBJ2-1, is DGGITQSPKYLFRKEGQNVTLSCEQNLNHDAMYWYRQDPGQGLRLIYYSQIVNDFQKGDIAEGYSVSREKKESFPLTVTSAQKNPTAFYLCASGMSGGAGEQFFGPGTRLTVL.

This clonotype has a count of ten or more. Given a much more abundant clone one base away, this may be a read error. The CDR3 sequence: CASSSVGQEAFF. Written as DNA, the CDR3 is TGTGCCAGCAGCTCGGTCGGCCAGGAAGCTTTCTTT. This rearrangement joins TRBV11-1 to TRBJ1-1; D is unresolved. V lost 4 bases and J 8 bases, leaving 11 bases between the germline ends. Germline V gives CDR1 SGHAT, CDR2 FQDESV (reference sequence). The CDR3 contains 12 residues.

The gene calls are TRBV6-2 or TRBV6-3 and TRBJ1-1; no clear D. V gave up 8 bases and J gave up 8 bases, with 24 bases separating them. The CDR3 consists of 15 residues. Per the germline V gene, CDR1 is MNHEY and CDR2 is SVGEGT. For the CDR3, the DNA is TGTGCCAGCCGACCTTTTTTGGTACTAAGAAGAGAAGCTTTCTTT. Encoded protein: CASRPFLVLRREAFF.

On this clonotype itself: At one boundary the junction diverges from the germline segment, which might be a read error. CDR3 sequence reads: CAISQYIGGASVLTF. The CDR3 DNA sequence: TGCGCCATCAGCCAATATATAGGTGGGGCCAGCGTCCTGACTTTC. The chain combines TRBV4-1 with TRBJ2-6; D may be TRBD1 (5 bases). Germline CDR1 MGHRA, CDR2 YSYEKL. This CDR3 region has 15 residues.

With respect to this clonotype: With a much larger clone just one base away, this may be a read error. This likely comes from a read error, as the CDR3 has no conserved phenylalanine or tryptophan at its end. This chain uses TRBV5-1 with TRBJ1-4; D is perhaps TRBD1 (6 bases). The germline V gene encodes CDR1 SGHRS and CDR2 YFSETQ. This CDR3 region has 15 residues. Trimming removed 0 bases at V and 4 bases at J, with 10 bases between. Here the CDR3 reads CASSLAIGGNEKLFS. CDR3 sequence (DNA): TGCGCCAGCAGCTTGGCTATAGGGGGTAATGAAAAACTGTTTTCT.

This chain joins TRBV6-1 and TRBJ1-2; 7 bases map to TRBD1. Germline V lookup: CDR1 MNHNS, CDR2 SASEGT. The CDR3 covers 13 residues. V dropped 5 bases and J dropped 5; count of bases not matched to a gene: 5. As DNA, the CDR3 is TGTGCCAGCAGTTCCGGGACAGAGTATGGCTACACCTTC. Its protein is CASSSGTEYGYTF.

As regards this clonotype: Because it lacks the conserved phenylalanine or tryptophan at the end, this CDR3 is likely a read error. The chain recombines TRBV11-2 with TRBJ2-1; tentatively, D is TRBD1 (5 bases). The germline CDR1 and CDR2 sequences are SGHAT and FQNNGV. The CDR3 is 17 residues long. Deletions cut 8 bases from V and 13 bases from J, with 33 bases between. The CDR3 region is CASVWGSSAASYIEQFI. CDR3 in DNA: TGTGCCAGCGTTTGGGGCTCCAGCGCCGCCTCCTACATTGAACAGTTCATC.

The chain combines TRBV5-1 with TRBJ1-2, with TRBD1 matching over 7 bases. The CDR3 runs 16 residues. The J segment lost 3 bases and the V segment lost 6 bases, leaving 14 bases of the junction unmatched. The germline gives CDR1 SGHRS, CDR2 YFSETQ. For the CDR3, the DNA is TGCGCCAGCATCTCACGAGGACAGGACCCGCACTATGGCTACACCTTC. It yields the protein CASISRGQDPHYGYTF.

The chain joins TRBV5-5 to TRBJ2-3; 9 nucleotides agree with TRBD2. CDR3 size: 14 residues. J gave up 11 bases and V 4 bases, and 11 bases lay outside the gene matches. CDR1 and CDR2 from the germline V gene are SGHKS and YYEKEE (reference sequence). As DNA, the CDR3 is TGTGCCAGCAGCCCTGCGGGAGGGGCAGACATGCAGTATTTT. It is translated as CASSPAGGADMQYF.

V and J are TRBV6-6 and TRBJ2-1; D is possibly TRBD2 (5 bases). The germline gives CDR1 MNHNY, CDR2 SVGAGI (reference sequence). The V end was cut by 0 bases, the J end by 4 bases, with 16 bases between. CDR3 length: 17 amino acids. The CDR3 spells CASSYSIGSSSYNEQFF. CDR3 in DNA: TGTGCCAGCAGTTACTCGATAGGGTCTAGCTCATACAATGAGCAGTTCTTC.

For this clonotype: A junction boundary mismatches the germline segment, possibly from a read error. The V call is TRBV7-9, the J call TRBJ1-5, with D uncertain. This CDR3 spans 12 amino acids. Germline CDR1 and CDR2: SEHNR and FQNEAQ (reference sequence). CDR3 DNA: TGTGCCAGCAGCCCTTCCAATCAGTCCCACCATTTT. Translation gives CASSPSNQSHHF.

As to this clonotype: One end of the junction fails to match germline, which may point to a read error. The genes are TRBV6-6 and TRBJ1-3; D unclear. Germline loops: CDR1 MNHNY, CDR2 SVGAGI (reference sequence). This CDR3 has 15 residues. In DNA, the CDR3 is TGTGCCAGCAGTGCCGGACTTCTCTCCGGAAACACTATATATTTT. As protein: CASSAGLLSGNTIYF.

The chain employs TRBV29-1 and TRBJ2-7; D is unresolved. Between the trimmed V and J ends, which lost 3 bases and 10 bases, there was a span of 16 bases. The CDR3 consists of 12 residues. Germline loops: CDR1 SQVTM, CDR2 ANQGSEA. CDR3 sequence: CSVDDGSYKQYF. The CDR3 DNA reads as TGCAGCGTTGATGACGGTTCATACAAACAGTACTTC.

This clonotype was picked up a small number of times. A junction boundary mismatches the germline segment, possibly from a read error. This chain joins TRBV29-1 and TRBJ1-2; a possible D gene is TRBD1 (5 bases). The CDR3 covers 11 residues. The germline V gene has CDR1 SQVTM and CDR2 ANQGSEA. The CDR3 DNA sequence: TGCAGTGTGACAGCTAACCATGGCTACACCTTC. Its translation is CSVTANHGYTF.